A selection of T cell receptor beta chains follows, all from one sample in a study of shared clonotypes between healthy human individuals. Sequencing used immunoSEQ multiplex PCR; TCRdb keeps in-frame clones, though not all of them. In the table there are some 1.5 million clones, roughly 96% of which are singletons. The sample consisted of naive CD4+ T cells sorted from blood. These receptors all come from a young man in good health. Both conserved end residues are part of each CDR3. A D gene is named only where the DNA matches it firmly. Size is stated for part of the rows, as once, few or many counts, or as a class when the clone is expanded.

d_call | cdr3_length | j_call | v_call | clone_size | cdr3_aa | cdr3_nt
TRBD2 | 15 | TRBJ2-7 | TRBV18 | NA | CATSASRTSPYEQYF | TGTGCCACCTCCGCGTCCAGGACTAGCCCCTACGAGCAGTACTTC
TRBD1 | 16 | TRBJ1-3 | TRBV19 | NA | CASSIPGQPSGNTIYF | TGTGCCAGTAGTATTCCGGGACAGCCCTCTGGAAACACCATATATTTT
NA | 16 | TRBJ2-4 | TRBV19 | NA | CASRLGLGRSENIQYF | TGTGCCAGTCGTCTTGGGTTGGGGAGGTCGGAGAACATTCAGTACTTC
TRBD1 | 16 | TRBJ2-7 | TRBV11-2 | NA | CASSPLPGTGGSEQYF | TGTGCCAGCAGCCCCCTGCCCGGGACAGGGGGTTCCGAGCAGTACTTC
TRBD1 | 15 | TRBJ2-1 | TRBV19 | once | CASSSTGVDSFRQFF | TGTGCCAGTAGCTCGACAGGGGTCGATTCATTCAGGCAGTTCTTC
NA | 14 | TRBJ2-2 | TRBV11-2 | NA | CASSLAQRTGELFF | TGTGCCAGCAGCTTAGCCCAGCGGACCGGGGAGCTGTTTTTT
TRBD2 | 13 | TRBJ2-1 | TRBV5-1 | NA | CASSLSLAGEQFF | TGCGCCAGCAGCTTGAGCCTAGCGGGCGAGCAGTTCTTC
TRBD2 | 13 | TRBJ2-1 | TRBV28 | NA | CASRVAGYNEQFF | TGTGCCAGCAGGGTAGCGGGGTACAATGAGCAGTTCTTC
NA | 14 | TRBJ2-5 | TRBV10-3 | NA | CAISPGEAQETQYF | TGTGCCATCTCGCCCGGAGAGGCCCAAGAGACCCAGTACTTC
NA | 15 | TRBJ1-5 | TRBV19 | NA | CASSLSRDRQLSQHF | TGTGCCAGTAGTCTCTCCCGGGACCGCCAATTATCCCAGCATTTT
TRBD1 | 14 | TRBJ2-3 | TRBV2 | NA | CASNDRVSPDTQYF | TGTGCCAGCAACGACAGGGTTAGCCCAGATACGCAGTATTTT
NA | 14 | TRBJ1-2 | TRBV5-8 | once | CASSLVGVNYGYTF | TGTGCCAGCAGCTTGGTTGGGGTCAACTATGGCTACACCTTC
TRBD2 | 16 | TRBJ2-1 | TRBV5-1 | NA | CASSLVAGGPGSEQFF | TGCGCCAGCAGCTTGGTCGCGGGAGGGCCAGGGAGTGAGCAGTTCTTC
TRBD1 | 18 | TRBJ2-7 | TRBV11-3 | NA | CASSTGQGSGERGAEQYF | TGTGCCAGCAGCACCGGACAGGGGAGCGGTGAGCGGGGCGCCGAGCAGTACTTC
TRBD1 | 11 | TRBJ1-2 | TRBV29-1 | NA | CSVWTGNGYTF | TGCAGCGTTTGGACAGGGAACGGCTACACCTTC
TRBD2 | 19 | TRBJ2-1 | TRBV5-1 | NA | CASSLSLWSGSVFSNEQFF | TGCGCCAGCAGCTTGTCGCTCTGGAGCGGGAGTGTGTTTAGCAATGAGCAGTTCTTC
NA | 12 | TRBJ2-1 | TRBV7-6 | once | CASSFDRGKQFF | TGTGCCAGCAGCTTCGACAGAGGAAAGCAGTTCTTC
NA | 15 | TRBJ1-5 | TRBV28 | NA | CASRKAQGSNQPQHF | TGTGCCAGCAGAAAAGCCCAGGGGAGCAATCAGCCCCAGCATTTT
NA | 19 | TRBJ2-7 | TRBV10-2 | NA | CASTGTGKVLAGGPLEQYF | TGCGCCAGCACCGGGACAGGGAAAGTTTTGGCGGGAGGGCCGCTCGAGCAGTACTTC
TRBD2 | 16 | TRBJ2-3 | TRBV7-3 | NA | CASSLGLAASADTQYF | TGTGCCAGCAGCTTGGGACTAGCGGCCTCCGCAGATACGCAGTATTTT
TRBD2 | 15 | TRBJ2-2 | TRBV28 | NA | CASILAGGNTGELFF | TGTGCCAGCATACTAGCGGGAGGCAACACCGGGGAGCTGTTTTTT
TRBD2 | 17 | TRBJ2-7 | TRBV5-4 | NA | CASSFGGTSGRAYEQYF | TGTGCCAGCAGCTTCGGCGGGACTAGCGGGAGGGCCTACGAGCAGTACTTC
NA | 15 | TRBJ2-2 | TRBV27 | NA | CASSITRRFTGELFF | TGTGCCAGCAGTATTACCCGCCGGTTCACCGGGGAGCTGTTTTTT
NA | 13 | TRBJ2-1 | TRBV6-6 | NA | CASSGSTYNEQFF | TGTGCCAGCAGCGGGAGCACCTACAATGAGCAGTTCTTC
NA | 13 | TRBJ2-7 | TRBV6-1 | NA | CASGRQTNYEQYF | TGTGCCAGCGGACGACAGACCAACTACGAGCAGTACTTC